The clone carrying this T cell receptor beta chain was detected a few times. The antigen is undetermined. The CDR3 is 16 amino acids. Germline values: CDR1 MNHEY, CDR2 SMNVEV (reference sequence). Trimming stripped 4 bases from V and 0 bases from J, with 13 bases between. It was RNA transcripts that yielded the amplified TCR beta CDR3 regions. The HTBI primer set drove a first-round RT-PCR of the TCR CDR3. TCRdb used MiXCR to reprocess the multiplex PCR reads, holding one entry per CDR3 protein. Seen here are about 590,000 distinct CDR3 sequences, around 16% observed once, and the top ten hold approximately 7.4%. The data are from a study of T cells in Graves' hyperthyroidism and ophthalmopathy. Whole-study findings and limits: Most clonotypes that expanded in the thyroid above 0.001 also showed up in blood. In validation, the model predicted ophthalmopathy. These predictions came a median about 6.8 months before onset.

Sample: blood. The clonotype originates from a woman aged 25 to 39 with Graves' hyperthyroidism. This chain joins TRBV27 and TRBJ1-3, with D uncertain. CDR3 nucleotides: TGTGCCAGCAGTTCGTCCCGACGGTACTCTGGAAACACCATATATTTT. Encoded protein: CASSSSRRYSGNTIYF.